This T cell receptor (beta chain) appears in the sequencing data of a study of CXCR3-negative and CXCR3-positive naive CD8 T cells. In regard to this clonotype: Antigen: not known.

Study-level findings and limits: Naive CXCR3-positive cells had TRB CDR3s more hydrophobic than those of CXCR3-negative naive cells.

In preparing the TRB cDNA libraries, 5' RACE with UMI labels was used. Using the 5' RACE reads, TCRdb records one entry per CDR3 protein without DNA. The sample data list tens of thousands of distinct CDR3 sequences. The CDR3 runs 11 residues. Germline V lookup: CDR1 SNHLY, CDR2 FYNNEI. Sequenced input: naive CXCR3+ CD8+ T cells from blood. Documented subset: CD45RO-CCR7+CD27+CD95- naive CD8+ T cells expressing CXCR3 (TNR3+). This clonotype originated in a human donor in good health. Some clones in this sample may be carry-over from other donors' samples. The chain couples TRBV2 to TRBJ2-1. CDR3 sequence reads: CASTLGREQFF.